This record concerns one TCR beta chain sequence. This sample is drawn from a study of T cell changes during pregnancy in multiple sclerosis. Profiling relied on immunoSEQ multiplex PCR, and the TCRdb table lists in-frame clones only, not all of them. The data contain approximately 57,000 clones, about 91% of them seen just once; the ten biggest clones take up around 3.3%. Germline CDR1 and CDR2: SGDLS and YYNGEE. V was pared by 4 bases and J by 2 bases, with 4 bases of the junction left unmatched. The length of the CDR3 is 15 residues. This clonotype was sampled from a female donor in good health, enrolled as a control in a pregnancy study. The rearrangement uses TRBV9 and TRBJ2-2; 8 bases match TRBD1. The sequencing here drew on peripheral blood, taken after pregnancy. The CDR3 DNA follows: TGTGCCAGCAGCTTGGGACAGGCCAACACCGGGGAGCTGTTTTTT. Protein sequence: CASSLGQANTGELFF.